This T cell receptor beta chain was sequenced during a study of early T cells in non-severe SARS-CoV-2 infection. Whole-study context: Sequenced bulk RNA came from whole blood that was unsorted, and chains were unpaired.

The TCR library protocol attached unique molecular identifiers to the individual cDNA molecules. TCRdb reprocessed the 5' RACE reads via MiXCR and lists one record per CDR3 protein. The sample lists about 69,000 distinct CDR3 sequences, roughly a tenth occurring once. This CDR3 has 17 residues. The V gene's germline CDR1 is MGHRA and CDR2 YSYEKL. Trimming at V came to 3 bases and at J to 0 bases, leaving 6 bases not matched to a gene. The sample comprised whole blood. This sequence originates from an adult who was a healthcare worker with PCR-confirmed SARS-CoV-2 infection or an uninfected control (not recorded which). The V and J genes are TRBV4-1 and TRBJ2-4; 9 bases are shared with TRBD2. CDR3 sequence reads: CASSQGAGGLAKNIQYF. CDR3 DNA: TGCGCCAGCAGCCAGGGGGCGGGAGGGCTAGCCAAAAACATTCAGTACTTC.